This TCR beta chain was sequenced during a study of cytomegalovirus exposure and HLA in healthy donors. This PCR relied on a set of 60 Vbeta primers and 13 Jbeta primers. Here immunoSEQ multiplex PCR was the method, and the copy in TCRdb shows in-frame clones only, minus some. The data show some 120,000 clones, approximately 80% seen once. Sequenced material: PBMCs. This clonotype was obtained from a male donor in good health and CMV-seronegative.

CDR3 coding DNA: TGTGCCAGTAGTATGAGTCACGATGGCTACACCTTC. This codes for CASSMSHDGYTF. The J gene is TRBJ1-2, the V gene TRBV19; no firm D call. The CDR3 has 12 amino acids. The germline gives CDR1 LNHDA, CDR2 SQIVND (reference sequence). Trimming removed 3 bases from V and 6 bases from J, with 8 bases in between.